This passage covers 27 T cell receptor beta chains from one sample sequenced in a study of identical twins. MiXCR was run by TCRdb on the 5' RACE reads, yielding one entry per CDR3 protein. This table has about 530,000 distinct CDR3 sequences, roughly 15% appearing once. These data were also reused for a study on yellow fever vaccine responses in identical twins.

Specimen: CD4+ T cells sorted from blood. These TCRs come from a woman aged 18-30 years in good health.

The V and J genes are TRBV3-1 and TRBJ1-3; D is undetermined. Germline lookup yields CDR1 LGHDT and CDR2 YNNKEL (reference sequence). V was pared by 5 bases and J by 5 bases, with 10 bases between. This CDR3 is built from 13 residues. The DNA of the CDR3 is TGTGCCAGCAGCGACCGGACGAGAAACACCATATATTTT. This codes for CASSDRTRNTIYF.

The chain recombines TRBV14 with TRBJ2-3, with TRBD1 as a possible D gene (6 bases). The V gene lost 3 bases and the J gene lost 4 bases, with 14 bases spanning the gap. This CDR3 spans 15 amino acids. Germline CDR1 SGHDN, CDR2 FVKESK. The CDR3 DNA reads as TGTGCCAGCAGCCAGGGCTCTCCAGGGGCAGATACGCAGTATTTT. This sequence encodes CASSQGSPGADTQYF.

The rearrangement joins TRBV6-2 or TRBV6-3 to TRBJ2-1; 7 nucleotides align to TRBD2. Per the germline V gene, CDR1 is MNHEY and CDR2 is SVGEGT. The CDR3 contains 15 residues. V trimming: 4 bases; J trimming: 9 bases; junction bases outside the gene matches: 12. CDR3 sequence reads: CASSSLTAGELEQFF. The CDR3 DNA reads TGTGCCAGCAGTTCTCTAACGGCGGGAGAACTTGAGCAGTTCTTC.

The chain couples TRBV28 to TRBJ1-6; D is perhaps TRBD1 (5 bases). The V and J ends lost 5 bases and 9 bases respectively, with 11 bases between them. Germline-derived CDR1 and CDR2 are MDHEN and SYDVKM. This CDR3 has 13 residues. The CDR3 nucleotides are TGTGCCAGCAGTCTCCAGGGTAGTTCACCCCTCCACTTT. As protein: CASSLQGSSPLHF.

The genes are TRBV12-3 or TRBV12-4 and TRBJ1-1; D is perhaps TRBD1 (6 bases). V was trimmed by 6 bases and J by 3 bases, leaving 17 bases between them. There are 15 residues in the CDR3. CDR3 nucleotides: TGTGCCAGCAGCCTTCGGGGGGGCAGTCACACTGAAGCTTTCTTT. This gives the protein CASSLRGGSHTEAFF.

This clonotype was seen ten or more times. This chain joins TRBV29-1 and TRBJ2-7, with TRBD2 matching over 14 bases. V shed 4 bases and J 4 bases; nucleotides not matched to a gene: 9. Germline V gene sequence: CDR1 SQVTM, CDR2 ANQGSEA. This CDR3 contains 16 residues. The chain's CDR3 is CSVVSGTSGSIYEQYF. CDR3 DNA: TGCAGCGTTGTGTCCGGGACTAGCGGGAGCATTTACGAGCAGTACTTC.

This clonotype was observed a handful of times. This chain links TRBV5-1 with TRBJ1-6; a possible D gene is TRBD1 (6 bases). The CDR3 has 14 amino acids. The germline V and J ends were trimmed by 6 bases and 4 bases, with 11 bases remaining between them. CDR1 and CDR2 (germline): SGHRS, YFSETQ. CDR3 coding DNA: TGCGCCAGCACCCCCGACAGGTATAATTCACCCCTCCACTTT. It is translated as CASTPDRYNSPLHF.

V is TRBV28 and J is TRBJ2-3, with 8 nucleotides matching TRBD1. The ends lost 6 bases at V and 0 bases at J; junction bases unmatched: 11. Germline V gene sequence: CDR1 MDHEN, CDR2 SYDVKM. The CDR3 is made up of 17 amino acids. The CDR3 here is CASSPLPGTGSTDTQYF. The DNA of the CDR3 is TGTGCCAGCAGCCCCCTTCCCGGGACAGGCAGCACAGATACGCAGTATTTT.

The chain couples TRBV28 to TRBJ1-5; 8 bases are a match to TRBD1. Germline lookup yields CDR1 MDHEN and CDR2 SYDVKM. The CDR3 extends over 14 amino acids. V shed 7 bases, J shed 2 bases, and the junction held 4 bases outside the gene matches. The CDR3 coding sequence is TGTGCCAGCAACCCACAGGGGGGCAATCAGCCCCAGCATTTT. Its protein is CASNPQGGNQPQHF.

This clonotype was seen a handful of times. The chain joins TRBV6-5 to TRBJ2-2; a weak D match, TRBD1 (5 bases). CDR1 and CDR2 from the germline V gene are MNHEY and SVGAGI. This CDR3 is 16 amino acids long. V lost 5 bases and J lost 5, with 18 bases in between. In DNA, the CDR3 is TGTGCCAGCAGTAACCCCTCGACAGAACCTACCGGGGAGCTGTTTTTT. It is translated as CASSNPSTEPTGELFF.

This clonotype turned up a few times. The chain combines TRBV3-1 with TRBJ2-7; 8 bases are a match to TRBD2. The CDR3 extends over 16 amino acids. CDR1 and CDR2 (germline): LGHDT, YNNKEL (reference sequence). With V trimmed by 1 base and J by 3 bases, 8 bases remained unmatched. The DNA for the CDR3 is TGTGCCAGCAGCCAAGTCGGGGGGGCCCTTGTCTACGAGCAGTACTTC. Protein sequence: CASSQVGGALVYEQYF.

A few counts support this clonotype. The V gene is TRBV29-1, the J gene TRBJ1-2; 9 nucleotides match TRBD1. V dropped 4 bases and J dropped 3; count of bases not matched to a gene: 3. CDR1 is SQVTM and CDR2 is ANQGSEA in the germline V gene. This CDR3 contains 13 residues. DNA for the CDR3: TGCAGCGTTGCGGACAGGGGCGACTATGGCTACACCTTC. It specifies CSVADRGDYGYTF. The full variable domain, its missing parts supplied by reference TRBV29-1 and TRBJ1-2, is SAVISQKPSRDICQRGTSLTIQCQVDSQVTMMFWYRQQPGQSLTLIATANQGSEATYESGFVIDKFPISRPNLTFSTLTVSNMSPEDSSIYLCSVADRGDYGYTFGSGTRLTVV.

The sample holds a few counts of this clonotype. CDR3 residues: CASRTGGYYNSPLHF. The DNA of the CDR3 is TGTGCCAGCAGAACCGGGGGGTACTATAATTCACCCCTCCACTTT. The rearrangement links TRBV27 to TRBJ1-6, with a weak D call TRBD1 (5 bases). Germline V gene lookup returns CDR1 MNHEY and CDR2 SMNVEV (reference sequence). The CDR3 length is 15 residues. V gave up 6 bases and J gave up 3 bases, with 12 bases separating them.

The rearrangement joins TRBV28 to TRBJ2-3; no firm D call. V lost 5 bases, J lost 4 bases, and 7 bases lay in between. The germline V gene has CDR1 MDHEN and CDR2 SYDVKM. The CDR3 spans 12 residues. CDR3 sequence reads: CASSDRSDTQYF. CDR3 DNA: TGTGCCAGCAGTGACCGATCAGATACGCAGTATTTT. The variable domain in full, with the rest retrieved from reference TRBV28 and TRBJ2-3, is DVKVTQSSRYLVKRTGEKVFLECVQDMDHENMFWYRQDPGLGLRLIYFSYDVKMKEKGDIPEGYSVSREKKERFSLILESASTNQTSMYLCASSDRSDTQYFGPGTRLTVL.

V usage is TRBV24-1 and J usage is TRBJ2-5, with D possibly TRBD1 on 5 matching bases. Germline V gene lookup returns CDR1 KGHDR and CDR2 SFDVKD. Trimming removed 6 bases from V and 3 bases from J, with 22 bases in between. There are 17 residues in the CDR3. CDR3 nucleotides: TGTGCCACCAGTATATTCCCTGAGACAGCAGCGAAAGAGACCCAGTACTTC. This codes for CATSIFPETAAKETQYF.

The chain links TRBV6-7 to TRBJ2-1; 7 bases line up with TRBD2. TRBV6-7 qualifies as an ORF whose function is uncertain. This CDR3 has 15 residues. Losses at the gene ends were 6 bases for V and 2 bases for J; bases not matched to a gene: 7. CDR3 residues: CASSLPSGTYNEQFF. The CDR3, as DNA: TGTGCCAGCAGCCTCCCTAGCGGAACCTACAATGAGCAGTTCTTC.

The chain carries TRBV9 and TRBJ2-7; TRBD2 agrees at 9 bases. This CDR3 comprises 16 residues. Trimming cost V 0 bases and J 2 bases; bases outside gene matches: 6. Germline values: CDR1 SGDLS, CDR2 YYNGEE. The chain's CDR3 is CASSVAGLAGTYEQYF. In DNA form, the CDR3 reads TGTGCCAGCAGCGTAGCCGGGCTAGCGGGGACCTACGAGCAGTACTTC.

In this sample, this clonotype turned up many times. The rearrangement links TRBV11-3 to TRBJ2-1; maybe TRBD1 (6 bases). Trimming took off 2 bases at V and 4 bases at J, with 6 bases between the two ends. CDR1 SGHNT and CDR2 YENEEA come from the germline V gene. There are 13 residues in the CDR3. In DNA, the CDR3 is TGTGCCAGCAGCTTAAGGGGGTACAATGAGCAGTTCTTC. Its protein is CASSLRGYNEQFF.

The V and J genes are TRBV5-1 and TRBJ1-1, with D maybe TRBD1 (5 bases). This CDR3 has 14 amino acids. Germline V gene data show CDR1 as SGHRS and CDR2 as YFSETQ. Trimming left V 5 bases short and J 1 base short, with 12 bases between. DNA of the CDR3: TGCGCCAGCAGACTAACCCAGGGGAACACTGAAGCTTTCTTT. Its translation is CASRLTQGNTEAFF. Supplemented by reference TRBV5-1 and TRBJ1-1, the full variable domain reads KAGVTQTPRYLIKTRGQQVTLSCSPISGHRSVSWYQQTPGQGLQFLFEYFSETQRNKGNFPGRFSGRQFSNSRSEMNVSTLELGDSALYLCASRLTQGNTEAFFGQGTRLTVV.

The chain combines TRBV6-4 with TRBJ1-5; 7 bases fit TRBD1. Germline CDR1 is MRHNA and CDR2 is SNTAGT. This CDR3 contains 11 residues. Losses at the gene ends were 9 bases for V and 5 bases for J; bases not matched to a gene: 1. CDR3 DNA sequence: TGTGCCAGAGGGGGCGATCAGCCCCAGCATTTT. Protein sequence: CARGGDQPQHF.

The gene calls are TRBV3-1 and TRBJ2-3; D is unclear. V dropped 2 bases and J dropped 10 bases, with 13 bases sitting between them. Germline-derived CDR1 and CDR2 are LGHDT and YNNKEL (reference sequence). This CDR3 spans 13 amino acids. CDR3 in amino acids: CASSQPLGMAQYF. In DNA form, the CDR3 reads TGTGCCAGCAGCCAACCATTAGGAATGGCGCAGTATTTT.

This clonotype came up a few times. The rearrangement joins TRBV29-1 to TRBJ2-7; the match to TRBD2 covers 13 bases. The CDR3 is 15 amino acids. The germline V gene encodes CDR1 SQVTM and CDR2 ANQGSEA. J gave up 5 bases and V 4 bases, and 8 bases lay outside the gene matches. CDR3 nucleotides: TGCAGCGTTGTACTAGCGGGAGGGCCAAGCCACGAGCAGTACTTC. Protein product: CSVVLAGGPSHEQYF.

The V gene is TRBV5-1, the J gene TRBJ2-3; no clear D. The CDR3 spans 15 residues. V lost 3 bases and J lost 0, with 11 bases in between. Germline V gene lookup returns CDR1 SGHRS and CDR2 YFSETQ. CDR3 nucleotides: TGCGCCAGCAGCTCTTTAGGACCCAGCACAGATACGCAGTATTTT. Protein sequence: CASSSLGPSTDTQYF.

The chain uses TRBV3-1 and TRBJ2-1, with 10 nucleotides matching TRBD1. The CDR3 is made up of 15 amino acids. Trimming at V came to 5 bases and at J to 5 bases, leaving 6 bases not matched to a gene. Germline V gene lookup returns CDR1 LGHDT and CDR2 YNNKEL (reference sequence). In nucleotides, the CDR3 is TGTGCCAGCAGCAATACAGGGACAGGGGACAATGAGCAGTTCTTC. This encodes CASSNTGTGDNEQFF.

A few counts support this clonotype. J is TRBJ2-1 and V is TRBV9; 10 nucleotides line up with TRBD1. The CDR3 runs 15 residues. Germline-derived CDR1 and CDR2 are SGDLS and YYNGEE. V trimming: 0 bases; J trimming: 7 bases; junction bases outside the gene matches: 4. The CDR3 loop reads CASSVGQGAGNEQFF. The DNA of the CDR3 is TGTGCCAGCAGCGTAGGACAGGGGGCAGGGAATGAGCAGTTCTTC.

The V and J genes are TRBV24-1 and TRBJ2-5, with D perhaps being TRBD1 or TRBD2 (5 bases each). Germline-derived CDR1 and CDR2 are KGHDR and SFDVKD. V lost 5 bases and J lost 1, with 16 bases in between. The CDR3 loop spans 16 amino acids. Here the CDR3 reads CATSGGENVFQETQYF. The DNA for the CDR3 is TGTGCCACCAGTGGAGGGGAGAACGTATTCCAAGAGACCCAGTACTTC.

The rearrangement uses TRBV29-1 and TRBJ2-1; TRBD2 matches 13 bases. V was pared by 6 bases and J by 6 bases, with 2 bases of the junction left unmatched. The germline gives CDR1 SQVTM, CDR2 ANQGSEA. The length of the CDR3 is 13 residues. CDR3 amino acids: CSVLAGGVNEQFF. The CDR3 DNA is TGCAGCGTACTAGCGGGAGGGGTCAATGAGCAGTTCTTC.